This T cell receptor beta chain comes out of a study of cytomegalovirus exposure and HLA in healthy donors. Overall study context: An earlier analysis identified 95 million to 120 million unique TCR beta sequences in 150 million to 200 million T cells.

Whereas donors were nominally healthy upon sampling, unrecorded immune exposures were probable. Whole-study results and caveats: The authors enumerated under 200 TCR beta chains as linked to cytomegalovirus.

On this clone itself: Antigen specificity is unknown.

Germline CDR1 and CDR2: ENHRY and SYGVKD. Trimming took 8 bases from V and 4 from J; bases not matched to a gene: 4. The CDR3 runs to 13 residues. With 60 Vbeta and 13 Jbeta primers, the PCR was carried out. Sequencing was performed with immunoSEQ multiplex PCR; in TCRdb, only in-frame clones are kept and a portion is missing. The sample consists of 100,000 to 150,000 clones, more than 65% of them appearing once. The sample comprised PBMCs. This clonotype was obtained from a male donor in good health and CMV-seropositive. This rearrangement joins TRBV10-3 to TRBJ1-5; 8 positions match TRBD1. The CDR3 nucleotides read TGTGCCATCCTACAGGGGGGTAATCAGCCCCAGCATTTT. This translates into CAILQGGNQPQHF.